Detailed here is one TCR beta chain. These data originate in a study of OX40 agonist ivuxolimab in advanced cancers. Study-level information: Patients with hepatocellular carcinoma, melanoma, renal cell or head and neck cancer made up the dose-escalation patients. Anti-PD-1, anti-PD-L1 or anti-CTLA-4 therapy given earlier was allowed, and approximately 43% had some.

The CDR3 covers 13 residues. V lost 3 bases and J lost 8, with 10 bases in between. CDR1 and CDR2 from the germline V gene are SGHVS and FQNEAQ. Clones were read by immunoSEQ multiplex PCR, and TCRdb kept only the in-frame ones, dropping some. The table records around 95,000 clones, about nine tenths of them present only once. This chain links TRBV7-8 with TRBJ1-4; D remains ambiguous. The input for sequencing was CD4+ or CD8+ T cells sorted from blood, taken in a trial of the OX40 agonist ivuxolimab. This sequence was found in an adult with an advanced solid tumor such as melanoma, head and neck, liver or kidney cancer. CDR3 DNA: TGTGCCAGCAGCTTTGACATTAGAGAAAAACTGTTTTTT. This translates into CASSFDIREKLFF.